The 28 T cell receptor beta chains given below trace back to one sample, sequenced in a study of T cell responses to AZD1222 COVID-19 vaccine. Sequencing used immunoSEQ multiplex PCR; TCRdb keeps in-frame clones, though not all of them. The repertoire holds about 76,000 clones, with 70% to 80% as singletons. Source: peripheral blood, taken 28 days after the second dose of the MenACWY control vaccine. Source of these receptors: an adult who received the MenACWY meningococcal vaccine as a control.

This clone was found once. This rearrangement joins TRBV18 to TRBJ1-6; the D gene is possibly TRBD1 (6 bases). V dropped 2 bases and J dropped 7 bases, with 15 bases sitting between them. CDR3 length: 16 amino acids. Germline V CDR1 and CDR2: KGHSH, LQKENI. The CDR3 sequence: CASSPSGAGANSPLHF. Written as DNA, the CDR3 is TGTGCCAGCTCACCATCCGGTGCGGGGGCAAATTCACCCCTCCACTTT.

The chain recombines TRBV7-6 with TRBJ2-2; TRBD1 matches 9 bases. Germline CDR1 is SGHVS and CDR2 is FNYEAQ. V dropped 1 base and J dropped 3; count of bases not matched to a gene: 9. There are 18 residues in the CDR3. CDR3 DNA: TGTGCCAGCAGCTTAGTGTCGGACAGGGGCGTAGACACCGGGGAGCTGTTTTTT. Protein: CASSLVSDRGVDTGELFF.

V and J are TRBV6-1 and TRBJ1-2; D is unclear. This CDR3 region has 16 residues. V shed 4 bases and J shed 1 base, with 16 bases lying between them. Germline V CDR1 and CDR2: MNHNS, SASEGT. CDR3 nucleotide sequence: TGTGCCAGCAGTGCCCACCGACTTACAAATAACTATGGCTACACCTTC. Translating it yields CASSAHRLTNNYGYTF.

The chain recombines TRBV10-2 with TRBJ2-7; the match to TRBD1 covers 10 bases. CDR3 length equals 13 residues. CDR1 is WSHSY, CDR2 SAAADI, per germline. V lost 4 bases and J lost 4; bases outside the gene matches: 1. The CDR3 loop reads CASSGQGAYEQYF. CDR3 coding DNA: TGCGCCAGCAGTGGACAGGGGGCTTACGAGCAGTACTTC.

The V call is TRBV7-2, the J call TRBJ1-1; D is unresolved. The V gene lost 6 bases and the J gene lost 0 bases, with 8 bases spanning the gap. This CDR3 has 13 residues. Germline V gives CDR1 SGHTA, CDR2 FQGNSA. The CDR3 DNA is TGTGCCAGCAGTCTAATGATGAACACTGAAGCTTTCTTT. It yields the protein CASSLMMNTEAFF.

The J gene is TRBJ2-1, the V gene TRBV12-3 or TRBV12-4; possibly TRBD2 for D (7 bases). The CDR3 loop spans 13 amino acids. V shed 7 bases and J shed 6 bases, with 13 bases lying between them. The CDR3 here is CASTLGGGNEQFF. CDR3 nucleotide sequence: TGTGCCAGCACCCTGGGAGGGGGCAATGAGCAGTTCTTC.

The chain is built from TRBV7-2 and TRBJ2-7; D assignment may be TRBD1 or TRBD2 (5 bases each). Germline V gives CDR1 SGHTA, CDR2 FQGNSA. The CDR3 has 15 residues. The V end lost 1 base, the J end lost 0 bases, and 10 bases lay between the germline ends. For the CDR3, the DNA is TGTGCCAGCAGCTTAGTAGGGACGGGCTCCTACGAGCAGTACTTC. Translating it yields CASSLVGTGSYEQYF. The variable domain in full, with the rest retrieved from reference TRBV7-2 and TRBJ2-7, is GAGVSQSPSNKVTEKGKDVELRCDPISGHTALYWYRQSLGQGLEFLIYFQGNSAPDKSGLPSDRFSAERTGGSVSTLTIQRTQQEDSAVYLCASSLVGTGSYEQYFGPGTRLTVT.

The V and J genes are TRBV13 and TRBJ1-1; TRBD1 aligns across 9 bases. Germline loops: CDR1 PRHDT, CDR2 FYEKMQ (reference sequence). This CDR3 region has 18 residues. V was pared by 2 bases and J by 4 bases, with 14 bases of the junction left unmatched. CDR3 in amino acids: CASSLFVGGTGGGTEAFF. As DNA, the CDR3 is TGTGCCAGCAGCTTATTCGTCGGGGGCACAGGGGGCGGCACTGAAGCTTTCTTT.

Concerning this clone: In the same sample, other DNA sequences code for this CDR3. V is TRBV9 and J is TRBJ1-1, with D unresolved. V was pared by 2 bases and J by 0 bases, with 5 bases between. The V gene's germline CDR1 is SGDLS and CDR2 YYNGEE. The CDR3 sequence is 13 residues long. The DNA for the CDR3 is TGTGCCAGCAGCGTGCAGATGAACACTGAAGCTTTCTTT. Amino acid sequence: CASSVQMNTEAFF.

The chain employs TRBV6-6 and TRBJ1-2; 9 positions agree with TRBD1. The junction had 8 bases not matched to a gene; V was cut back by 8 bases and J by 7 bases. This CDR3 contains 13 residues. Germline V lookup: CDR1 MNHNY, CDR2 SVGAGI (reference sequence). The CDR3, as DNA: TGTGCCAGCGGACGACAGGGGGTTAGTGGCTACACCTTC. It codes for CASGRQGVSGYTF.

This sequence joins TRBV5-5 and TRBJ2-6; D is tentatively TRBD1 or TRBD2 (5 bases each). V lost 2 bases to trimming and J lost 2 bases, with 11 bases between them. The CDR3 covers 16 residues. Per the germline V gene, CDR1 is SGHKS and CDR2 is YYEKEE (reference sequence). CDR3 sequence: CASSFGTNPGANVLTF. The CDR3 region has the DNA TGTGCCAGCAGCTTCGGGACGAATCCTGGGGCCAACGTCCTGACTTTC.

This clone was counted only a few times. The chain uses TRBV2 and TRBJ1-6; 7 nucleotides align to TRBD1. Germline assignment: CDR1 SNHLY and CDR2 FYNNEI. Trimming removed 6 bases from V and 4 bases from J; junction bases left unmatched: 9. The CDR3 totals 16 residues. The CDR3 protein is CASSAAGTAYNSPLHF. Written as DNA, the CDR3 is TGTGCCAGCAGCGCAGCCGGGACAGCTTATAATTCACCCCTCCACTTT.

The chain couples TRBV6-5 to TRBJ2-7, with TRBD1 matching over 7 bases. CDR1 and CDR2 (germline): MNHEY, SVGAGI. Trimming took 9 bases from V and 2 from J; bases not matched to a gene: 1. CDR3 length: 11 amino acids. DNA for the CDR3: TGTGCCAGTGGACAGGCCTACGAGCAGTACTTC. This sequence encodes CASGQAYEQYF.

This chain connects TRBV4-2 to TRBJ2-7, with TRBD2 identical over 9 bases. In germline, CDR1 is LGHNA, CDR2 YNFKEQ. The CDR3 is 14 residues long. With 4 bases clipped from V and 2 bases from J, the junction kept 3 bases outside the gene matches. The CDR3 reads CASSRERGAYEQYF. The CDR3 nucleotides read TGTGCCAGCAGCCGCGAGCGGGGGGCCTACGAGCAGTACTTC.

This chain uses TRBV5-4 with TRBJ1-2; D unclear. In germline, CDR1 is SGHNT, CDR2 YYREEE (reference sequence). This CDR3 is 14 amino acids long. V was cut by 0 bases and J by 8 bases, with 14 bases left in between. This CDR3 reads CASSLGRSGGGYTF. The CDR3 DNA reads as TGTGCCAGCAGCTTGGGCCGGTCAGGAGGGGGCTACACCTTC.

As for this clone: The same CDR3 also results from other DNA sequences found in this sample. The V call is TRBV19, the J call TRBJ1-1; D may be TRBD1 (5 bases). The germline V and J ends were trimmed by 6 bases and 3 bases, with 11 bases remaining between them. CDR1 is LNHDA, CDR2 SQIVND, per germline (reference sequence). The CDR3 runs 13 residues. The CDR3 bases are TGTGCCAGTAGCTCAACAGGAGACACTGAAGCTTTCTTT. Amino acids: CASSSTGDTEAFF.

In this sample, this clone turned up once. One end of the junction varies from germline; a read error may be responsible. The gene calls are TRBV6-2 or TRBV6-3 and TRBJ2-3; no reliable D call. The CDR3 contains 12 residues. The germline CDR1 and CDR2 sequences are MNHEY and SVGEGT. CDR3 bases: TGTGCCAGCAGTGACTCAATGGATACGCAGTATTTT. Its translation is CASSDSMDTQYF.

The CDR3 DNA is TGTGCCAGCAGCTTGAGACAGCCCACTGTGGAGACCCAGTACTTC. It yields the protein CASSLRQPTVETQYF. V usage is TRBV5-6 and J usage is TRBJ2-5; the D gene is possibly TRBD1 (5 bases). The CDR3 is made up of 15 amino acids. The V gene lost 1 base and the J gene lost 5 bases, with 15 bases spanning the gap. Germline V CDR1 and CDR2: SGHDT, YYEEEE.

J is TRBJ2-2 and V is TRBV9, with TRBD2 as a possible D gene (5 bases). This CDR3 spans 16 amino acids. Germline loops: CDR1 SGDLS, CDR2 YYNGEE. V was trimmed by 0 bases and J by 1 base, leaving 10 bases between them. DNA of the CDR3: TGTGCCAGCAGCGTAGACGAGCGGCAGAACACCGGGGAGCTGTTTTTT. Translated: CASSVDERQNTGELFF.

This rearrangement joins TRBV7-2 to TRBJ2-7; D is possibly TRBD2 (6 bases). The CDR3 runs 15 residues. V was pared by 3 bases and J by 7 bases, with 19 bases between. From germline, CDR1 is SGHTA and CDR2 FQGNSA. The DNA of the CDR3 is TGTGCCAGCAGCTTGGAGGGGCCCCACTCGAGTGAGCAGTACTTC. Protein product: CASSLEGPHSSEQYF.

The V call is TRBV13, the J call TRBJ1-1, with D unclear. The germline CDR1 and CDR2 sequences are PRHDT and FYEKMQ (reference sequence). This CDR3 region has 12 residues. Trimming removed 8 bases at V and 0 bases at J, with 7 bases between. The CDR3 DNA follows: TGTGCCAGCTTTTCGATGAACACTGAAGCTTTCTTT. Its protein product is CASFSMNTEAFF.

The CDR3 reads CASSRRDTSSAEAFF. The CDR3 DNA reads TGTGCCAGCAGCCGTAGGGACACTTCCTCCGCTGAAGCTTTCTTT. The chain combines TRBV5-6 with TRBJ1-1; a possible D gene is TRBD1 (6 bases). This CDR3 contains 15 residues. V lost 4 bases, J lost 6 bases, and 19 bases lay in between. Germline lookup yields CDR1 SGHDT and CDR2 YYEEEE.

The V gene is TRBV3-1 (or the pseudogene TRBV3-2), the J gene TRBJ1-5; no firm D call. With 1 base removed from V and 4 bases from J, the gap between germline ends came to 8 bases. CDR1 LGHDT and CDR2 YNNKEL come from the germline V gene (reference sequence). The CDR3 length is 14 residues. The CDR3 loop is CASSQVPGNQPQHF. In DNA, the CDR3 is TGTGCCAGCAGCCAAGTCCCCGGGAATCAGCCCCAGCATTTT.

This clone was detected ten times or more. The genes are TRBV5-1 and TRBJ1-6; 7 positions agree with TRBD1. Germline V gene lookup returns CDR1 SGHRS and CDR2 YFSETQ. Germline trimming cut 3 bases from V and 7 bases from J; bases unmatched to any gene: 7. CDR3 length: 15 amino acids. The DNA of the CDR3 is TGCGCCAGCAGCTCGCGACAGGGAAGGAATTCACCCCTCCACTTT. It yields the protein CASSSRQGRNSPLHF.

The gene calls are TRBV5-5 and TRBJ2-6; no reliable D call. The CDR3 consists of 18 residues. V dropped 0 bases and J dropped 1 base, with 14 bases sitting between them. Germline lookup yields CDR1 SGHKS and CDR2 YYEKEE (reference sequence). The CDR3 protein is CASSLASGLGSGANVLTF. The DNA of the CDR3 is TGTGCCAGCAGCTTGGCAAGTGGTCTGGGGTCTGGGGCCAACGTCCTGACTTTC.

With regard to this clone: This may be a read error: a much more frequent sequence differs by one nucleotide. The same CDR3 also results from other DNA sequences found in this sample. This chain links TRBV7-2 with TRBJ1-1; no clear D gene. Trimming removed 1 base at V and 1 base at J, with 4 bases between. This CDR3 is built from 13 residues. Germline CDR1 is SGHTA and CDR2 is FQGNSA. This CDR3 is CASSLGRNTEAFF. Written as DNA, the CDR3 is TGTGCCAGCAGCTTAGGTAGGAACACTGAAGCTTTCTTT.

The V call is TRBV5-1, the J call TRBJ1-1; 7 bases align to TRBD1. J was trimmed by 0 bases and V by 6 bases; bases with no gene match: 8. The CDR3 runs 15 residues. Germline-derived CDR1 and CDR2 are SGHRS and YFSETQ. DNA for the CDR3: TGCGCCAGCACCCGGACAGGCGAACTGAACACTGAAGCTTTCTTT. It yields the protein CASTRTGELNTEAFF.

This clone was counted ten times or more. A read error may produce the germline difference seen at one junction end. This sequence joins TRBV7-7 and TRBJ1-3; D perhaps matches TRBD1 (5 bases). The CDR3 totals 13 residues. Germline CDR1 SSHAT, CDR2 FNYEAQ (reference sequence). The CDR3 nucleotides read TGTGCTAGCAGCCAGGGTCCCGGAAACACCATATATTTT. Encoded protein: CASSQGPGNTIYF.